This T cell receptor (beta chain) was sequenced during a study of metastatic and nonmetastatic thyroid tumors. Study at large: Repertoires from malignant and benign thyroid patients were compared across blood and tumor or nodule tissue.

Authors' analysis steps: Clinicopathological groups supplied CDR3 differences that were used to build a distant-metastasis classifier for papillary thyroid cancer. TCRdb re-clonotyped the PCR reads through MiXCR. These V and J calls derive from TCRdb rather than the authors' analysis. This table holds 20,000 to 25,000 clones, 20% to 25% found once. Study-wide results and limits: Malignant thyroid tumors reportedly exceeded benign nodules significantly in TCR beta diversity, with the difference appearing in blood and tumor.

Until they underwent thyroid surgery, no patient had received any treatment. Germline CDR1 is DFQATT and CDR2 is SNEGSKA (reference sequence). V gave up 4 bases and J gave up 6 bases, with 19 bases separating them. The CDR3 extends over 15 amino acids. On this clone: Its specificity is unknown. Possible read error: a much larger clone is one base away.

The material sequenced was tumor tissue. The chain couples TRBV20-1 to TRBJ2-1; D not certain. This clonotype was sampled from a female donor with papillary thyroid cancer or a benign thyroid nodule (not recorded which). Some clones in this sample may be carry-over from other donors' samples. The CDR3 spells CSATPTGPRGNEQFF. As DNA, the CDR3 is TGCAGTGCTACACCCACTGGACCCCGCGGCAATGAGCAGTTCTTC.